Listed here are 26 T cell receptor beta chains from one sample, sequenced in a study of shared clonotypes between healthy human individuals. Clones were sequenced by immunoSEQ multiplex PCR, and TCRdb holds only the in-frame ones, with some missing. In the table there are about 1.1 million clones, roughly 80% of which are singletons. What was sequenced was memory CD4+ T cells from PBMCs. Subset meaning: CD45RA-negative fraction. The receptors stem from a man aged 18 to 29 in good health. Some clones in this sample may be carry-over from other donors' samples.

Concerning this clone: A much bigger clone sits one base away, suggesting this may be a read error. The chain employs TRBV18 and TRBJ2-1, with TRBD1 identical over 9 bases. The CDR3 totals 15 residues. In germline, CDR1 is KGHSH, CDR2 LQKENI. As DNA, the CDR3 is TGTGTCAGCTCCATACTAGGACAGGGGAACAATGAGCAGTTCTTC. Its protein product is CVSSILGQGNNEQFF.

This clone was seen only once. The CDR3 here is CASSDPQGSEQYF. The CDR3 DNA is TGCGCCAGCAGTGACCCACAGGGGAGCGAGCAGTACTTC. The chain combines TRBV10-1 with TRBJ2-7, with 7 bases that match TRBD1. The length of the CDR3 is 13 residues. The junction had 5 bases not matched to a gene; V was cut back by 3 bases and J by 6 bases. CDR1 is WNHNN and CDR2 is SYGVQD in the germline V gene (reference sequence).

As DNA, the CDR3 is TGTGCCAGCAGTTTCCTACAAGGGGAAGCTTTCTTT. Translating it yields CASSFLQGEAFF. The chain joins TRBV28 to TRBJ1-1; D uncertain. Trimming pared 3 bases from V and 8 bases from J, leaving 10 bases between. The CDR3 is 12 amino acids. Germline V CDR1 and CDR2: MDHEN, SYDVKM. The full variable domain, in which reference TRBV28 and TRBJ1-1 provide the parts outside the CDR3, is DVKVTQSSRYLVKRTGEKVFLECVQDMDHENMFWYRQDPGLGLRLIYFSYDVKMKEKGDIPEGYSVSREKKERFSLILESASTNQTSMYLCASSFLQGEAFFGQGTRLTVV.

This clone was seen at least ten times. The gene calls are TRBV2 and TRBJ1-2, with D possibly TRBD1 on 5 matching bases. V lost 6 bases and J 12 bases, leaving 17 bases between the germline ends. Germline CDR1 reads SNHLY; CDR2 reads FYNNEI. This CDR3 is 12 amino acids long. For the CDR3, the DNA is TGTGCCAGCAGGAAGGATGGGGGGATCCACACCTTC. Translated, it gives CASRKDGGIHTF.

The chain combines TRBV18 with TRBJ2-7; 7 nucleotides line up with TRBD2. After removal of 3 bases from V and 2 bases from J, the junction contained 4 bases not matched to a gene. CDR1 and CDR2 (germline): KGHSH, LQKENI. The CDR3 extends over 14 amino acids. The CDR3 DNA reads as TGTGCCAGCTCACCCTGGGAGGGCCCCTACGAGCAGTACTTC. Translation: CASSPWEGPYEQYF. The full variable domain, rest sourced from reference TRBV18 and TRBJ2-7, is NAGVMQNPRHLVRRRGQEARLRCSPMKGHSHVYWYRQLPEEGLKFMVYLQKENIIDESGMPKERFSAEFPKEGPSILRIQQVVRGDSAAYFCASSPWEGPYEQYFGPGTRLTVT.

V gene TRBV29-1 combines with J gene TRBJ1-2, with D unclear. Trimming stripped 5 bases from V and 0 bases from J, with 10 bases between. CDR1 and CDR2 from the germline V gene are SQVTM and ANQGSEA. The CDR3 has 13 amino acids. CDR3 sequence (DNA): TGCAGCGTTCTTGGCGGGGCTAACTATGGCTACACCTTC. Protein product: CSVLGGANYGYTF.

Only one count was recorded for this clone. This chain connects TRBV28 to TRBJ2-5; 8 positions agree with TRBD2. Germline-derived CDR1 and CDR2 are MDHEN and SYDVKM. Losses at the gene ends were 1 base for V and 5 bases for J; bases not matched to a gene: 6. This CDR3 comprises 15 residues. The CDR3 spells CASSLLQREKETQYF. CDR3 nucleotides: TGTGCCAGCAGTTTATTGCAGCGGGAGAAGGAGACCCAGTACTTC.

About this clone: This could be a read error, since a much larger clone is one nucleotide away. This sample also contains other DNA sequences that code for the same CDR3. This chain joins TRBV7-3 and TRBJ2-1; D gene unclear. This CDR3 comprises 13 residues. Germline values: CDR1 SGHTA, CDR2 FQGTGA. V dropped 0 bases and J dropped 9 bases, with 9 bases sitting between them. The CDR3 loop reads CASSLTSSGEQFF. CDR3 in DNA: TGTGCCAGCAGCTTAACCTCCAGTGGTGAGCAGTTCTTC.

V gene TRBV28 combines with J gene TRBJ2-3, with 7 bases fitting TRBD2. This CDR3 comprises 18 residues. J lost 0 bases, V lost 7 bases, and 16 bases had no gene match. The germline CDR1 and CDR2 sequences are MDHEN and SYDVKM. The CDR3 here is CASTESPGGHSSTDTQYF. The CDR3 DNA is TGTGCCAGCACCGAATCCCCGGGAGGACACTCAAGCACAGATACGCAGTATTTT.

The V call is TRBV7-8, the J call TRBJ1-5, with unresolved D. This CDR3 contains 14 residues. Germline V lookup: CDR1 SGHVS, CDR2 FQNEAQ. V was clipped by 5 bases and J by 2 bases, with 10 bases between them. This CDR3 reads CASSLTVGNQPQHF. CDR3 nucleotide sequence: TGTGCCAGCAGCCTTACTGTGGGCAATCAGCCCCAGCATTTT.

The chain employs TRBV7-8 and TRBJ2-2; no clear D. The V gene's germline CDR1 is SGHVS and CDR2 FQNEAQ. The V gene lost 2 bases and the J gene lost 0 bases, with 7 bases spanning the gap. CDR3 length: 15 amino acids. CDR3: CASSLFTANTGELFF. The CDR3 region has the DNA TGTGCCAGCAGCTTATTTACAGCGAACACCGGGGAGCTGTTTTTT. Supplemented by reference TRBV7-8 and TRBJ2-2, the full variable domain reads GAGVSQSPRYKVAKRGQDVALRCDPISGHVSLFWYQQALGQGPEFLTYFQNEAQLDKSGLPSDRFFAERPEGSVSTLKIQRTQQEDSAVYLCASSLFTANTGELFFGEGSRLTVL.

This chain uses TRBV30 with TRBJ1-2; D remains unclear. Germline V gene sequence: CDR1 GTSNPN, CDR2 SVGIG (reference sequence). This CDR3 is 13 amino acids long. Deletions cut 5 bases from V and 6 bases from J, with 16 bases between. The CDR3: CAWSTGVRNGYTF. The CDR3 DNA follows: TGTGCCTGGTCCACCGGTGTGCGGAATGGCTACACCTTC.

This clone was observed a handful of times. This chain joins TRBV11-2 and TRBJ2-1, with TRBD2 matching over 10 bases. Germline-derived CDR1 and CDR2 are SGHAT and FQNNGV. The V gene end was trimmed by 5 bases and the J gene end by 7 bases; junction bases not matched to a gene: 17. The CDR3 is 18 amino acids. CDR3 coding DNA: TGTGCCAGCAGCACATACAAGCGGGAGGGCCAGTCTTGGAATGAGCAGTTCTTC. Protein: CASSTYKREGQSWNEQFF.

This clone was seen just once. The gene calls are TRBV27 and TRBJ2-1; 8 positions match TRBD2. V lost 6 bases, J lost 3 bases, and 1 base stayed unmatched. The CDR3 length is 13 residues. Germline V gene data show CDR1 as MNHEY and CDR2 as SMNVEV (reference sequence). CDR3 in DNA: TGTGCCAGCAGCGGGAGGGTCTACAATGAGCAGTTCTTC. It specifies CASSGRVYNEQFF.

This clone was recorded only once. Other nucleotide sequences in the sample specify the same CDR3. The genes are TRBV5-1 and TRBJ2-5; the D gene is possibly TRBD1 (7 bases). The germline V and J ends were trimmed by 0 bases and 0 bases, with 15 bases remaining between them. This CDR3 contains 17 residues. Per germline, CDR1 SGHRS and CDR2 YFSETQ. CDR3 nucleotides: TGCGCCAGCAGCTTGGGGGCAGGGGGGCACTACCAAGAGACCCAGTACTTC. The encoded protein is CASSLGAGGHYQETQYF.

The sample holds one count of this clone. J is TRBJ1-2 and V is TRBV11-1; D is undetermined. In germline, CDR1 is SGHAT, CDR2 FQDESV (reference sequence). The CDR3 extends over 12 amino acids. With 8 bases removed from V and 5 bases from J, the gap between germline ends came to 12 bases. This CDR3 reads CASVPEGYGYTF. The CDR3 DNA reads as TGTGCCAGCGTTCCGGAGGGATATGGCTACACCTTC.

V gene TRBV7-9 combines with J gene TRBJ2-7; 9 nucleotides align to TRBD1. CDR3 length equals 14 residues. Germline-derived CDR1 and CDR2 are SEHNR and FQNEAQ (reference sequence). V shed 1 base, J shed 5 bases, and the junction held 3 bases outside the gene matches. The CDR3 DNA sequence: TGTGCCAGCAGCTTAGGACAGGGGGGAGACGAGCAGTACTTC. It encodes CASSLGQGGDEQYF.

This chain joins TRBV6-1 and TRBJ1-1, with 7 bases that match TRBD1. Germline trimming cut 2 bases from V and 5 bases from J; bases unmatched to any gene: 17. CDR3 length: 18 residues. CDR1 MNHNS and CDR2 SASEGT come from the germline V gene. The chain's CDR3 is CASSELWGGPGGRTEAFF. The CDR3 DNA sequence: TGTGCCAGCAGTGAACTGTGGGGCGGTCCAGGGGGGAGGACTGAAGCTTTCTTT.

V is TRBV5-1 and J is TRBJ2-7, with 10 bases lining up with TRBD1. The germline CDR1 and CDR2 sequences are SGHRS and YFSETQ. This CDR3 has 15 residues. The J segment lost 7 bases and the V segment lost 1 base, leaving 8 bases of the junction unmatched. CDR3 sequence reads: CASSLRPDRGGEQYF. The DNA of the CDR3 is TGCGCCAGCAGCTTGAGACCGGACAGGGGGGGAGAGCAGTACTTC.

V usage is TRBV6-1 and J usage is TRBJ2-1; D remains unclear. The CDR3 runs to 14 residues. Germline lookup yields CDR1 MNHNS and CDR2 SASEGT. Trimming removed 8 bases from V and 3 bases from J, with 14 bases in between. In DNA form, the CDR3 reads TGTGCCAGCCGTACAGCCGGGCACTACAATGAGCAGTTCTTC. Its protein is CASRTAGHYNEQFF.

The rearrangement links TRBV9 to TRBJ2-3; D is undetermined. This CDR3 comprises 13 residues. Germline values: CDR1 SGDLS, CDR2 YYNGEE. Trimming took off 1 base at V and 2 bases at J, with 5 bases between the two ends. In DNA, the CDR3 is TGTGCCAGCAGCGTAAATCCCACAGATACGCAGTATTTT. Protein sequence: CASSVNPTDTQYF. Based on the CDR3 plus reference TRBV9 and TRBJ2-3, the full variable domain is DSGVTQTPKHLITATGQRVTLRCSPRSGDLSVYWYQQSLDQGLQFLIQYYNGEERAKGNILERFSAQQFPDLHSELNLSSLELGDSALYFCASSVNPTDTQYFGPGTRLTVL.

This rearrangement joins TRBV15 to TRBJ1-4; 8 bases line up with TRBD1. The CDR3 has 15 residues. V shed 3 bases, J shed 4 bases, and the junction held 4 bases outside the gene matches. Germline CDR1 reads LNHNV; CDR2 reads YYDKDF (reference sequence). CDR3 protein: CATSRQGARNEKLFF. The CDR3 region has the DNA TGTGCCACCAGCAGGCAGGGGGCGCGTAATGAAAAACTGTTTTTT.

This chain connects TRBV18 to TRBJ1-1; 7 nucleotides line up with TRBD1. Germline V gives CDR1 KGHSH, CDR2 LQKENI. V gave up 3 bases and J gave up 0 bases; unmatched junction bases: 7. CDR3 length equals 16 residues. The CDR3 DNA reads TGTGCCAGCTCACCCACAGGGGAAGTGGTGAACACTGAAGCTTTCTTT. It specifies CASSPTGEVVNTEAFF.

The gene calls are TRBV7-6 and TRBJ2-7; 7 bases fit TRBD1. Germline values: CDR1 SGHVS, CDR2 FNYEAQ. This CDR3 spans 15 amino acids. Trimming removed 0 bases from V and 1 base from J; junction bases left unmatched: 3. The DNA for the CDR3 is TGTGCCAGCAGCTTAGCGGCAGGGGGTTCCTACGAGCAGTACTTC. Its translation: CASSLAAGGSYEQYF. Based on the CDR3 plus reference TRBV7-6 and TRBJ2-7, the full variable domain is GAGVSQSPRYKVTKRGQDVALRCDPISGHVSLYWYRQALGQGPEFLTYFNYEAQQDKSGLPNDRFSAERPEGSISTLTIQRTEQRDSAMYRCASSLAAGGSYEQYFGPGTRLTVT.

J is TRBJ2-1 and V is TRBV7-3, with a tentative D call TRBD2 (6 bases). Germline V gives CDR1 SGHTA, CDR2 FQGTGA. The CDR3 covers 15 residues. The V end was cut by 0 bases, the J end by 6 bases, with 12 bases between. DNA of the CDR3: TGTGCCAGCAGCTTAACTGGCGGGAATGGCAATGAGCAGTTCTTC. Protein sequence: CASSLTGGNGNEQFF.

CDR3: CASSARTGAPQETQYF. CDR3 in DNA: TGTGCCAGCAGCGCGCGGACAGGGGCACCGCAAGAGACCCAGTACTTC. The gene calls are TRBV14 and TRBJ2-5; TRBD1 matches 9 bases. Trimming cost V 5 bases and J 2 bases; bases outside gene matches: 9. Germline-derived CDR1 and CDR2 are SGHDN and FVKESK. This CDR3 has 16 amino acids.